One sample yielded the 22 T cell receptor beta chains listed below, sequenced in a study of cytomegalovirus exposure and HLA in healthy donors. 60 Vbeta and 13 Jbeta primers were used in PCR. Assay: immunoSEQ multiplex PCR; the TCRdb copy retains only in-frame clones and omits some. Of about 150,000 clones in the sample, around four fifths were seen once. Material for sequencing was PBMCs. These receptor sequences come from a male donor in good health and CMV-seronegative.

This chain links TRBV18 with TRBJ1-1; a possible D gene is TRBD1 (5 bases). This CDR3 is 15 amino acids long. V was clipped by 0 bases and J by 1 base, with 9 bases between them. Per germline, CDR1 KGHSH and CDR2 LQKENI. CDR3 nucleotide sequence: TGTGCCAGCTCACCACCAGACAGTGGGAACACTGAAGCTTTCTTT. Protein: CASSPPDSGNTEAFF.

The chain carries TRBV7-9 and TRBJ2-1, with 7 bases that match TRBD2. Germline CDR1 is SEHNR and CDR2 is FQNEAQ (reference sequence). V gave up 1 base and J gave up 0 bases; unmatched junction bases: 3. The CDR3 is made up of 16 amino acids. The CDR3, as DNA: TGTGCCAGCAGCTTAGGGGGGACTAACTCCTACAATGAGCAGTTCTTC. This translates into CASSLGGTNSYNEQFF.

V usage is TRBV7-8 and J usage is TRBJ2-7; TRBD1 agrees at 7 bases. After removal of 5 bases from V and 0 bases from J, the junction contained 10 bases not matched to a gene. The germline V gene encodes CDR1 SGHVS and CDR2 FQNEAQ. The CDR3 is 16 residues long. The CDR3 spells CASSPGPGTASYEQYF. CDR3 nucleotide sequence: TGTGCCAGCAGCCCGGGCCCTGGGACAGCCTCCTACGAGCAGTACTTC.

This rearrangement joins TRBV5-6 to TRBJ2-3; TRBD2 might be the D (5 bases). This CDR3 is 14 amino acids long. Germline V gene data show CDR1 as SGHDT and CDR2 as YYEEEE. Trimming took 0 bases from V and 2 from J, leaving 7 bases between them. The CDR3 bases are TGTGCCAGCAGCTTGGAGGGAGCCACAGATACGCAGTATTTT. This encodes CASSLEGATDTQYF.

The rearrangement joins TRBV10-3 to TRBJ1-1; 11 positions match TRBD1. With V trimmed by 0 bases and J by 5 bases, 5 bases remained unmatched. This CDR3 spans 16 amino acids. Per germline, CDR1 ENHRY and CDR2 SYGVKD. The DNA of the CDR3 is TGTGCCATCAGTGAGTCTTTGGGGACAGGGGGGACTGAAGCTTTCTTT. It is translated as CAISESLGTGGTEAFF.

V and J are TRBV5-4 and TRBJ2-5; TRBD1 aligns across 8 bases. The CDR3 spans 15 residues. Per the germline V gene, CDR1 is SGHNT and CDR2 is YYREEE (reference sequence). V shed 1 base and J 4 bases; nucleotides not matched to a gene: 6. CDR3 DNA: TGTGCCAGCAGCTTGACCCAGGGGGCGGGAGAGACCCAGTACTTC. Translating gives CASSLTQGAGETQYF.

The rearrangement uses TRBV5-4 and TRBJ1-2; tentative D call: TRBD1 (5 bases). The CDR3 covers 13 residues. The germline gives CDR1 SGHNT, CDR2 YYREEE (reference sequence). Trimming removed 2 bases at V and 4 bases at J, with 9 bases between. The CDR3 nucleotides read TGTGCCAGCAGCTTCGACAGAGGCTATGGCTACACCTTC. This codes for CASSFDRGYGYTF.

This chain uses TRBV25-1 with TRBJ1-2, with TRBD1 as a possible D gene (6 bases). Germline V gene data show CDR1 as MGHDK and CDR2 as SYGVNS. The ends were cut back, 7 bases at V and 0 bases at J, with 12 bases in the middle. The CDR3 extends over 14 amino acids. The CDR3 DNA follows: TGTGCCAGCAAGGCAGGGGCGGCTAACTATGGCTACACCTTC. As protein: CASKAGAANYGYTF.

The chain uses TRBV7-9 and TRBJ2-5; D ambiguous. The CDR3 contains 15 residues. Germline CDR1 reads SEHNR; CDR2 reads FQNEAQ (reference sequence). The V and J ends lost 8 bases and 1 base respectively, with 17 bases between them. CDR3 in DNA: TGTGCCAGCCTTTCTTGGGCCCAGATCCAAGAGACCCAGTACTTC. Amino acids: CASLSWAQIQETQYF.

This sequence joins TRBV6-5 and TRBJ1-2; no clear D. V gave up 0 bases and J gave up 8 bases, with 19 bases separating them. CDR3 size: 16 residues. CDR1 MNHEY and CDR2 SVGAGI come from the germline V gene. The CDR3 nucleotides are TGTGCCAGCAGTTACTCGAGCCGGGGTACACAGAGGGGCTACACCTTC. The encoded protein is CASSYSSRGTQRGYTF.

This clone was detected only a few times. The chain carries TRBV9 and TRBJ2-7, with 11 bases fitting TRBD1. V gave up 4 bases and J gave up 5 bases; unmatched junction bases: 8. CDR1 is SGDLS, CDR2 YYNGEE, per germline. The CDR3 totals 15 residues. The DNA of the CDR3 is TGTGCCAGCAGCCCCCAGGGACAGGGGGTCAACGAGCAGTACTTC. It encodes CASSPQGQGVNEQYF. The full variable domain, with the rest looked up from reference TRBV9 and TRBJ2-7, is DSGVTQTPKHLITATGQRVTLRCSPRSGDLSVYWYQQSLDQGLQFLIQYYNGEERAKGNILERFSAQQFPDLHSELNLSSLELGDSALYFCASSPQGQGVNEQYFGPGTRLTVT.

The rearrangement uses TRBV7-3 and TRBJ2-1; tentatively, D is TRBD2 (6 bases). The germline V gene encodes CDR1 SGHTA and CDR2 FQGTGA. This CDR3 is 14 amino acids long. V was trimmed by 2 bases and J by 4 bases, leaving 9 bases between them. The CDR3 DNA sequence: TGTGCCAGCAGCTTAGGACGGGAGTACAATGAGCAGTTCTTC. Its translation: CASSLGREYNEQFF.

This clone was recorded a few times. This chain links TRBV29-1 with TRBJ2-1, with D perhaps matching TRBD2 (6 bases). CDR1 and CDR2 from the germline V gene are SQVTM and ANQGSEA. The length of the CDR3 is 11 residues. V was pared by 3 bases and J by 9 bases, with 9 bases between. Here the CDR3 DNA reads TGCAGCGTTGAGGGGGGACTTGAGCAGTTCTTC. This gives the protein CSVEGGLEQFF.

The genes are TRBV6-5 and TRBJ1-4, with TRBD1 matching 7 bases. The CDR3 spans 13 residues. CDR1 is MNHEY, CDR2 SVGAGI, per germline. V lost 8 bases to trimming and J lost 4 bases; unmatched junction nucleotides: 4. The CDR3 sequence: CASRGTDNEKLFF. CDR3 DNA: TGTGCCAGCCGAGGGACAGATAATGAAAAACTGTTTTTT.

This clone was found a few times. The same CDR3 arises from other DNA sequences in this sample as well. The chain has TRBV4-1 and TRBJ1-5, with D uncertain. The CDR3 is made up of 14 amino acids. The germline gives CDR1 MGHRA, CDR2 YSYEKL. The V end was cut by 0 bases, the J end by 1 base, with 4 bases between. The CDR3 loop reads CASSQDPSNQPQHF. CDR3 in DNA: TGCGCCAGCAGCCAAGATCCGAGCAATCAGCCCCAGCATTTT.

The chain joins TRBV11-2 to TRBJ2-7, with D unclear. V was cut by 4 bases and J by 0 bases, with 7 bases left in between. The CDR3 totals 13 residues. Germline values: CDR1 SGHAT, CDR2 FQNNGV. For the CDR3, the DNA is TGTGCCAGCAGCTCCCTTAGCTCCTACGAGCAGTACTTC. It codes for CASSSLSSYEQYF.

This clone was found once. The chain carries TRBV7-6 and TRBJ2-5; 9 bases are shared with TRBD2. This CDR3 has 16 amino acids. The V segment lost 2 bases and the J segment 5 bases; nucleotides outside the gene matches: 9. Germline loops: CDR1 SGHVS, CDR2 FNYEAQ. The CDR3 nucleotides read TGTGCCAGCAGCTTAAGCTTGGCGGGAGGGTATGAGACCCAGTACTTC. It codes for CASSLSLAGGYETQYF. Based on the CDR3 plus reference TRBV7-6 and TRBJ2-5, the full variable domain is GAGVSQSPRYKVTKRGQDVALRCDPISGHVSLYWYRQALGQGPEFLTYFNYEAQQDKSGLPNDRFSAERPEGSISTLTIQRTEQRDSAMYRCASSLSLAGGYETQYFGPGTRLLVL.

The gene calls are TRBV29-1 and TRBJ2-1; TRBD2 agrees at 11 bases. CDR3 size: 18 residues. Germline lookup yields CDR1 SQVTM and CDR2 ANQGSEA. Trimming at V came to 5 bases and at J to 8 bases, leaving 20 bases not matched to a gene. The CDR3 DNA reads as TGCAGCGTTTCGGGGGGACTAGCGGAGGCCCTCCTGAGAGATGAGCAGTTCTTC. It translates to CSVSGGLAEALLRDEQFF.

The chain's CDR3 is CSVVEDLHPKGGYTF. CDR3 sequence (DNA): TGCAGCGTTGTGGAGGACCTTCACCCGAAGGGAGGCTACACCTTC. The chain employs TRBV29-1 and TRBJ1-2; no reliable D call. V was cut by 4 bases and J by 8 bases, with 23 bases left in between. Looked up from germline, CDR1 is SQVTM and CDR2 is ANQGSEA. The CDR3 is made up of 15 amino acids.

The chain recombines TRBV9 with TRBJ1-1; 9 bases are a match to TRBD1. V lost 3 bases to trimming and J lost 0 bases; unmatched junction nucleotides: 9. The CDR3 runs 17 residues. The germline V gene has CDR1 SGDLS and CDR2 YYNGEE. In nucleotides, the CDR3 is TGTGCCAGCAGCGCGCACCACAGGGGGCGGTTGAACACTGAAGCTTTCTTT. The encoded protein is CASSAHHRGRLNTEAFF.

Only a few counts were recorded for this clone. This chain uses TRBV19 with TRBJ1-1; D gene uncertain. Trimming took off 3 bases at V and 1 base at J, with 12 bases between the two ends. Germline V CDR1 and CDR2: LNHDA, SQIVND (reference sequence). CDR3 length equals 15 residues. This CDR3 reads CASSIPSSANTEAFF. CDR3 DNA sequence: TGTGCCAGTAGTATTCCTAGTTCGGCGAACACTGAAGCTTTCTTT.

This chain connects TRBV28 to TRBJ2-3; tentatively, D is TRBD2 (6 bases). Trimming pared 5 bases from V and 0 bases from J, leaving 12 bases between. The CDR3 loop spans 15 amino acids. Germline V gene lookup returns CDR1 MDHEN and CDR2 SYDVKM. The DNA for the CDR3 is TGTGCCAGCAGTCCCCCTAGCGTTAGCACAGATACGCAGTATTTT. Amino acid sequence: CASSPPSVSTDTQYF.